This T cell receptor beta chain stems from a study of beta chain features in type 1 diabetes. General study results and limits: The question of HLA type influencing TCRB rearrangement was one that remained unresolved here. Shortening that was moderate but significant affected the TCRB CDR3s of Type 1 diabetes patients in all four CD4+ subsets.

This CDR3 is 14 amino acids long. J gave up 1 base and V 3 bases, and 2 bases lay outside the gene matches. CDR1 SGHAT and CDR2 FQNNGV come from the germline V gene. Comments on this clone: Its matching antigen is unknown.

Stem cell-like memory, regulatory, central memory and naive CD4+ cells were sorted via CD45RO/CCR7/CD25/CD127/CD95/CD27. The whole isolated RNA underwent reverse transcription, so sequencing captured expressed TCRB transcripts. Samples of naive, central memory and regulatory T cells yielded a mean of about 3.9 million reads. Profiled with immunoSEQ multiplex PCR; TCRdb holds only in-frame clones, not every one. There are 15,000 to 17,000 clones in the sample; more than 65% occur only once, and 2% to 3% lies in the top ten. This TCR was sampled from a man aged 25 to 40 with type 1 diabetes. The chain couples TRBV11-2 to TRBJ1-1; 7 positions agree with TRBD1. Sequencing used Tregs from blood. The CDR3, as DNA: TGTGCCAGCAGCTTCGGGGACAGGAACACTGAAGCTTTCTTT. Its translation is CASSFGDRNTEAFF.